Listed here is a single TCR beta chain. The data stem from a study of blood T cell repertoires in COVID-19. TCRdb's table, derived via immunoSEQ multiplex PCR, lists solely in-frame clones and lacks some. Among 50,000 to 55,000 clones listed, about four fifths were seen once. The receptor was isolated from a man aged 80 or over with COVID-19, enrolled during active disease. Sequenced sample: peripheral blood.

The CDR3 DNA is TGTGCCAGCAGCTTTAGGACAGGGGACCATAATTCACCCCTCCACTTT. Its translation is CASSFRTGDHNSPLHF. The rearrangement links TRBV3-1 (or the pseudogene TRBV3-2) to TRBJ1-6, with 9 bases lining up with TRBD1. The trim removed 5 bases at V and 5 bases at J, leaving 7 bases unmatched. The CDR3 contains 16 residues. Germline CDR1 and CDR2: LGHDT and YNNKEL (reference sequence).